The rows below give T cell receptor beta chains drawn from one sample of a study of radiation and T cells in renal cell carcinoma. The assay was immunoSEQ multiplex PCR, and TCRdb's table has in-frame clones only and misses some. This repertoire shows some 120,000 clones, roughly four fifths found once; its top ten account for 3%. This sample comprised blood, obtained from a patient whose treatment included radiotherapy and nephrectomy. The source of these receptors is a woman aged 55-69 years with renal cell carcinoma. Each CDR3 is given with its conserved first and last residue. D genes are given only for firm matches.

CDR3: CASSRDREAVSPGANVLTF
J: TRBJ2-6
D: TRBD1
V: TRBV13

CDR3: CAMNGGDTQYF
J: TRBJ2-3
D: -
V: TRBV10-3

CDR3: CASSMRPGGPAYEQYF
J: TRBJ2-7
D: -
V: TRBV19

CDR3: CASSKAPGNYGYTF
J: TRBJ1-2
D: -
V: TRBV21-1

CDR3: CASSIDSGRGENTIYF
J: TRBJ1-3
D: -
V: TRBV5-4

CDR3: CASSVEGDTQYF
J: TRBJ2-3
D: -
V: TRBV9

CDR3: CASSATSGVADTQYF
J: TRBJ2-3
D: TRBD2
V: TRBV9

CDR3: CASTLMDRGHNYGYTF
J: TRBJ1-2
D: -
V: TRBV5-6

CDR3: CASSTGTGKYGYTF
J: TRBJ1-2
D: TRBD1
V: TRBV5-4

CDR3: CAWSFMGRISYEQYF
J: TRBJ2-7
D: -
V: TRBV30

CDR3: CASSQDGAGVELFF
J: TRBJ1-4
D: -
V: TRBV4-1

CDR3: CASRQGGPGAEAFF
J: TRBJ1-1
D: TRBD1
V: TRBV6-1

CDR3: CASSLRRVGGYNEQFF
J: TRBJ2-1
D: -
V: TRBV4-1

CDR3: CASSVEGTFSYEQYF
J: -
D: -
V: TRBV9

CDR3: CASSQPVGRSYNSPLHF
J: TRBJ1-6
D: -
V: TRBV4-1

CDR3: CASSPGQGSTEAFF
J: TRBJ1-1
D: TRBD1
V: TRBV9

CDR3: CASCEGEGGYTF
J: TRBJ1-2
D: -
V: TRBV6-1

CDR3: CASSQGGTNEKLFF
J: TRBJ1-4
D: -
V: TRBV4-2

CDR3: CASSAQSETQYF
J: TRBJ2-5
D: -
V: TRBV6-1

CDR3: CASSVKTTGNTIYF
J: TRBJ1-3
D: -
V: TRBV9

CDR3: CASSRDRGHTEAFF
J: TRBJ1-1
D: TRBD1
V: TRBV2

CDR3: CASEPDVGGLAGEGSDTQYF
J: TRBJ2-3
D: TRBD2
V: TRBV5-4

CDR3: CSVVRQTGNTIYF
J: TRBJ1-3
D: -
V: TRBV29-1

CDR3: CASSLDLLGYTF
J: TRBJ1-2
D: -
V: TRBV5-1

CDR3: CATSIASGSYEQYF
J: TRBJ2-7
D: -
V: TRBV15

CDR3: CASSLESQGVYEQYF
J: TRBJ2-7
D: -
V: TRBV5-1

CDR3: CASSVDQGRIYGYTF
J: TRBJ1-2
D: -
V: TRBV9

CDR3: CASSPGLINVKTQYF
J: TRBJ2-5
D: -
V: TRBV27

CDR3: CASSDRTGGLETQYF
J: TRBJ2-5
D: TRBD1
V: TRBV7-9

CDR3: CASSSDRGAYNEQFF
J: TRBJ2-1
D: TRBD1
V: TRBV11-1

CDR3: CASSPRTGWNEKLFF
J: TRBJ1-4
D: TRBD1
V: TRBV6-6

CDR3: CASTLGANTQYF
J: TRBJ2-3
D: -
V: TRBV6-1

CDR3: CASSLRNTGELFF
J: TRBJ2-2
D: -
V: TRBV11-2

CDR3: CASSTSPGQAYGYTF
J: TRBJ1-2
D: TRBD1
V: TRBV28

CDR3: CASSEIGRGLGDEQFF
J: TRBJ2-1
D: -
V: TRBV2

CDR3: CASSQDSARLRGTEAFF
J: TRBJ1-1
D: -
V: TRBV4-2

CDR3: CASSEGGAYSNQPQHF
J: TRBJ1-5
D: -
V: TRBV2

CDR3: CASSAGTGGGLRATNEKLFF
J: TRBJ1-4
D: TRBD1
V: TRBV9

CDR3: CASSQDRGITGELFF
J: TRBJ2-2
D: TRBD1
V: TRBV19

CDR3: CSVEEQGGYTF
J: TRBJ1-2
D: -
V: TRBV29-1

CDR3: CASSTRQGKSSGNTIYF
J: TRBJ1-3
D: TRBD1
V: TRBV9

CDR3: CASLQGRVGGLLFAEKLFF
J: TRBJ1-4
D: TRBD1
V: TRBV28